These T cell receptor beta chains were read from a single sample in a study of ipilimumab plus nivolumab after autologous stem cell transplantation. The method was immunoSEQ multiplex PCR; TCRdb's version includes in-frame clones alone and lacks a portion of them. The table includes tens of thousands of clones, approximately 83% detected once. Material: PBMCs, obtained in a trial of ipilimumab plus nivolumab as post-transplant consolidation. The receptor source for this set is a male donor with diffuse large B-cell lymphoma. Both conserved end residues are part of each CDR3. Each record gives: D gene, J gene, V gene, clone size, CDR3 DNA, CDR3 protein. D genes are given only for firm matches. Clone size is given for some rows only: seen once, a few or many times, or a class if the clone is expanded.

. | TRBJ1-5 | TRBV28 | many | TGTGCCAGCAGATGGGGGATTAGCAATCAGCCCCAGCATTTT | CASRWGISNQPQHF
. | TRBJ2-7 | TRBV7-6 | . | TGTGCCAGCAGCTCGGGTCAGGGAACCCCCTACGAGCAGTACTTC | CASSSGQGTPYEQYF
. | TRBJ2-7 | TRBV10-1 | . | TGCGCCAGCAGTGAGGCACGGTTTCCCTACGAGCAGTACTTC | CASSEARFPYEQYF
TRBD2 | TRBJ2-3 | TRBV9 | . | TGTGCCAGCAGCGTGGGGTCTAGCGGGAGCACAGATACGCAGTATTTT | CASSVGSSGSTDTQYF
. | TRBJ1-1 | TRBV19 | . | TGTGCCAGTAGTACCCCGGCAGGGACGAACACTGAAGCTTTCTTT | CASSTPAGTNTEAFF
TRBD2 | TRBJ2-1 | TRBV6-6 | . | TGTGCCAGCAGTAACTCGCGGGGGGGCCTCTACAATGAGCAGTTCTTC | CASSNSRGGLYNEQFF
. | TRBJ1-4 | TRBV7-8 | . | TGTGCCAGCAGCTTGCGTCCCGAGCCCTGGGCAACTAATGAAAAACTGTTTTTT | CASSLRPEPWATNEKLFF
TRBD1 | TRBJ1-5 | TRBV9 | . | TGTGCCAGCAGCGTATCGACAGGGGGCAATCAGCCCCAGCATTTT | CASSVSTGGNQPQHF
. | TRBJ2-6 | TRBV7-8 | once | TGTGCCAGCAGCCCCCCCCGGAGGTATGCTGGGGCCAACGTCCTGACTTTC | CASSPPRRYAGANVLTF
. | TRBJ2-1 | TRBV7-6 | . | TGTGCCAGCAGCTTAGGGGGGGCAGGGGGCAATGAGCAGTTCTTC | CASSLGGAGGNEQFF
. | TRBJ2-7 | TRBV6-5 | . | TGTGCCAGCACCAACATGGCGGGGAATGGGGAGCAGTACTTC | CASTNMAGNGEQYF
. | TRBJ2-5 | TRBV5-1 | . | TGCGCCACCTCGAAACGAGGGGCGGGAGAGACCCAGTACTTC | CATSKRGAGETQYF
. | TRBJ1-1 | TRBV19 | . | TGTGCCAGTAGTATAGGCATACTGAACACTGAAGCTTTCTTT | CASSIGILNTEAFF
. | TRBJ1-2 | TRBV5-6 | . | TGTGCCAGGGAGGGGGGAAACTATGGCTACACCTTC | CAREGGNYGYTF
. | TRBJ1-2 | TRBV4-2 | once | TGTGCCAGCAGCCAAGGGGAGGGAGGCCCCCATGGCTACACCTTC | CASSQGEGGPHGYTF
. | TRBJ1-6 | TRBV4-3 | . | TGCGCCAGCAGCCAAGATAACAGAGGAAATTCACCCCTCCACTTT | CASSQDNRGNSPLHF
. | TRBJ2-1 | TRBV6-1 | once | TGTGCCAGCAGTGACCTTTACGGGTCCCACAATGAGCAGTTCTTC | CASSDLYGSHNEQFF
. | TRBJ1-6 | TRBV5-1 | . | TGCGCCAGCAGCTTCTCACCCAGTGATTCACCCCTCCACTTT | CASSFSPSDSPLHF
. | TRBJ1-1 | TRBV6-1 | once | TGTGCCAGCAGTCTTCGTACAGAGCGGGAAGCTTTCTTT | CASSLRTEREAFF
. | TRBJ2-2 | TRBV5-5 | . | TGTGCCAGCAGCTTTCGGCTTGGGGCGAACACCGGGGAGCTGTTTTTT | CASSFRLGANTGELFF
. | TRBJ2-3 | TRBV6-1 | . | TGTGCCAGCAGGGGGTATTCCACAGATACGCAGTATTTT | CASRGYSTDTQYF
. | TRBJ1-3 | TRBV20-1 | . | TGCAGTGCTGCCGTCCGGGACACCATATATTTT | CSAAVRDTIYF
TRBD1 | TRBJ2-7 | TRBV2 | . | TGTGCCAGCAGTGCCGGAGTCGGGACAGGGGCGTACGAGCAGTACTTC | CASSAGVGTGAYEQYF
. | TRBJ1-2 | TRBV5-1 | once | TGCGCCAGCAGCAGGGACGGAGGGGGCTATGGCTACACCTTC | CASSRDGGGYGYTF
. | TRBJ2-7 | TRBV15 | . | TGTGCCACCAGCGTTGACCGGGTCGAGCAGTACTTC | CATSVDRVEQYF
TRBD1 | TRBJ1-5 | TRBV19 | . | TGTGCCAGTAGTGTGACAGGGGGCCAAAATCAGCCCCAGCATTTT | CASSVTGGQNQPQHF
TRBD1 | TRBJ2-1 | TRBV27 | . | TGTGCCAGCAGTTTATCCCGGGACAGGGTACCCAATGAGCAGTTCTTC | CASSLSRDRVPNEQFF
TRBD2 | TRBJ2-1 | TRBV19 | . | TGTGCCACCTGTGAGCGGGGCGTAAGGAATGAGCAGTTCTTC | CATCERGVRNEQFF
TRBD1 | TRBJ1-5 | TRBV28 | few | TGTGCCAGCAGTAACAGACAGGGGAATCAGCCCCAGCATTTT | CASSNRQGNQPQHF
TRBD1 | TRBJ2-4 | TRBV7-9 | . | TGTGCCAGCAGCTCCACAGGGGGCCAAAACATTCAGTACTTC | CASSSTGGQNIQYF
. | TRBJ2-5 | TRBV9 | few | TGTGCCAGCAGCGTAGGCCATGGGGGGGCTGTGGAGACCCAGTACTTC | CASSVGHGGAVETQYF
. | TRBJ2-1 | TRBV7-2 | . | TGTGCCAGCAGCGCCCGCCGGGGCTGGGATGAGCAGTTCTTC | CASSARRGWDEQFF